Shown below are 2 T cell receptor beta chains from a single sample sequenced in a study of blood T cells in healthy people across ages. For the second PCR, which ran for 7 to 11 cycles, a sample-barcoded 5' primer and a J-beta primer mix were used. TCRdb re-analysed the 5' RACE reads in MiXCR, keeping a single row per CDR3 protein. The sample holds some 700,000 distinct CDR3 sequences, 22% seen once. The source material was blood. All receptors derive from a man in his sixties or seventies in good health.

This chain connects TRBV18 to TRBJ2-3; tentative D call: TRBD2 (5 bases). Between the trimmed V and J ends, which lost 3 bases and 4 bases, there was a span of 11 bases. The germline V gene encodes CDR1 KGHSH and CDR2 LQKENI. The CDR3 spans 14 residues. The CDR3 region is CASSPDSPPDTQYF. CDR3 nucleotides: TGTGCCAGCTCACCGGACTCCCCTCCAGATACGCAGTATTTT.

In its sample, this clonotype was seen a few times. This CDR3 is CASGSDRGPYEQYV. The DNA for the CDR3 is TGTGCTAGTGGCTCCGACAGGGGACCCTACGAGCAGTACGTC. The V call is TRBV12-5, the J call TRBJ2-7, with 8 bases identical to TRBD1. Germline CDR1 reads LGHNT; CDR2 reads FRNRAP. J was trimmed by 2 bases and V by 6 bases; bases with no gene match: 6. The CDR3 is 14 amino acids.